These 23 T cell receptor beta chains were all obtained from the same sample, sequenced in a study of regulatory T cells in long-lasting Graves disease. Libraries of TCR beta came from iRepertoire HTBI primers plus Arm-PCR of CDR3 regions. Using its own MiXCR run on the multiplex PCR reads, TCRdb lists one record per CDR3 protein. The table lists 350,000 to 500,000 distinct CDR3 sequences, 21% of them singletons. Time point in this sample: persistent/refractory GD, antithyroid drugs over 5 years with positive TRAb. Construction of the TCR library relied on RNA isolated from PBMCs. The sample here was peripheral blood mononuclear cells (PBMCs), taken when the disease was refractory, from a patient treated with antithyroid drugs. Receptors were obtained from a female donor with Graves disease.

The CDR3 DNA follows: TGTGCCAGCAGTGAAGAGGGATGGCAAGAGACCCAGTACTTC. The encoded protein is CASSEEGWQETQYF. This rearrangement joins TRBV2 to TRBJ2-5; D uncertain. The CDR3 length is 14 residues. Per germline, CDR1 SNHLY and CDR2 FYNNEI. Trimming took 1 base from V and 2 from J, leaving 8 bases between them.

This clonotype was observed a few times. The DNA for the CDR3 is TGTGCCTGGAGCGGGGAGAGCACAGATACGCAGTATTTT. Amino acids: CAWSGESTDTQYF. The chain employs TRBV30 and TRBJ2-3; TRBD2 is a possible D gene (5 bases). The V end was cut by 3 bases, the J end by 0 bases, with 7 bases between. CDR1 is GTSNPN, CDR2 SVGIG, per germline (reference sequence). This CDR3 contains 13 residues.

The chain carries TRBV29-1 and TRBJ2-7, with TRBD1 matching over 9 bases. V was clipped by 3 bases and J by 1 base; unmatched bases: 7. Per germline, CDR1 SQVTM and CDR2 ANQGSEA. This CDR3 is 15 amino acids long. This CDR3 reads CSVEWGQGRSYEQYF. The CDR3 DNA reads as TGCAGCGTTGAGTGGGGACAGGGTCGGTCCTACGAGCAGTACTTC.

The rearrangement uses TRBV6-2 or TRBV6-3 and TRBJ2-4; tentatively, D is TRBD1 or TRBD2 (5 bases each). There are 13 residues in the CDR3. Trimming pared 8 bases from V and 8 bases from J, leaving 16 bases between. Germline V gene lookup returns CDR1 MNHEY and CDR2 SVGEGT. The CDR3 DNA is TGTGCCAGCCTTGAGGGGAGTGAGGACATTCAGTACTTC. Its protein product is CASLEGSEDIQYF.

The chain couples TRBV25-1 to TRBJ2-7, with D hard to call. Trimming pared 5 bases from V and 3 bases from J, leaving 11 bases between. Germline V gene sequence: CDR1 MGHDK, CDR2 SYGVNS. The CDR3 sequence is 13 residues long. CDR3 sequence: CASSYGSLYEQYF. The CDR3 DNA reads TGTGCCAGCAGTTATGGCTCTCTCTACGAGCAGTACTTC.

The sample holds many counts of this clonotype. In DNA form, the CDR3 reads TGTGCCAGCAGCTTCGGACTAGCCCAGAACGAGCAGTACTTC. As protein: CASSFGLAQNEQYF. The chain recombines TRBV11-2 with TRBJ2-7, with 8 bases aligning to TRBD2. Germline lookup yields CDR1 SGHAT and CDR2 FQNNGV. This CDR3 spans 14 amino acids. After removal of 3 bases from V and 5 bases from J, the junction contained 6 bases not matched to a gene.

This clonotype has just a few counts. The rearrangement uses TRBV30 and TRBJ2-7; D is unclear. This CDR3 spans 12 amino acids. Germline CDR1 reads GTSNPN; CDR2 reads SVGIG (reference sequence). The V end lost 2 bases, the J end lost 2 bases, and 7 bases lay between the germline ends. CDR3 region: CAWSRTPYEQYF. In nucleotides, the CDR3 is TGTGCCTGGAGTAGGACCCCCTACGAGCAGTACTTC.

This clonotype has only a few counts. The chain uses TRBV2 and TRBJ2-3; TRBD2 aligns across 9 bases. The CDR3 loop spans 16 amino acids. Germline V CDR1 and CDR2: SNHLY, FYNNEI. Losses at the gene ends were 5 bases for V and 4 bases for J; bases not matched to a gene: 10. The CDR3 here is CASSPFSGSGSDTQYF. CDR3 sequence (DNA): TGTGCCAGCAGTCCTTTTAGCGGGAGTGGGTCAGATACGCAGTATTTT.

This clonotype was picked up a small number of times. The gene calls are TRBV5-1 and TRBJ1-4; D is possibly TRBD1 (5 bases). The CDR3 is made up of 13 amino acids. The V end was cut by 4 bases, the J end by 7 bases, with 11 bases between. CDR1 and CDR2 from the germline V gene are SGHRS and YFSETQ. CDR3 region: CASSPRDAEKLFF. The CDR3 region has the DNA TGCGCCAGCAGCCCCCGGGACGCTGAAAAACTGTTTTTT.

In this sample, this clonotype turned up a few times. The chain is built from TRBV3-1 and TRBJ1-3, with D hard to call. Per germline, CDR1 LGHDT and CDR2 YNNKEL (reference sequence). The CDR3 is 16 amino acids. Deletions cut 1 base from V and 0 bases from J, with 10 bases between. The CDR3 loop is CASSQVHAGSGNTIYF. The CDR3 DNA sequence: TGTGCCAGCAGCCAAGTTCATGCAGGCTCTGGAAACACCATATATTTT.

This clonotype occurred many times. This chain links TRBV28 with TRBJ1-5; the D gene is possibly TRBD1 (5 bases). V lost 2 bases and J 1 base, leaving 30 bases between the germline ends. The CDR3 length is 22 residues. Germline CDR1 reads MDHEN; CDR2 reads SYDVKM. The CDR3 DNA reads TGTGCCAGCAGTTTAGAACGGCCTACCGTGACAGCGCTATTATCCAGCAATCAGCCCCAGCATTTT. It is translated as CASSLERPTVTALLSSNQPQHF.

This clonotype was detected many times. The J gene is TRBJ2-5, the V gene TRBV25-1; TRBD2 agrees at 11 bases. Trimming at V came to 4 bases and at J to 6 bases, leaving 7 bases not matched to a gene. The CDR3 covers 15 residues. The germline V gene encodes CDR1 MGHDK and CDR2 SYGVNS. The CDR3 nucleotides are TGTGCCAGCAGTGTCACTAGCGGGAGCGACCAGACCCAGTACTTC. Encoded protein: CASSVTSGSDQTQYF.

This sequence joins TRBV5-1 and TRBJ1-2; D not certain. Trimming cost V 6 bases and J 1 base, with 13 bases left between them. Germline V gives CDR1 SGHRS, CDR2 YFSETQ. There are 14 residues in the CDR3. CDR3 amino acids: CASNAGGVNYGYTF. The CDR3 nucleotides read TGCGCCAGCAACGCCGGCGGGGTTAACTATGGCTACACCTTC.

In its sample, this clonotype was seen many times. CDR3 nucleotide sequence: TGTGCCAGCCAGGGTCAAGGCACCGGGGAGCTGTTTTTT. It yields the protein CASQGQGTGELFF. The chain employs TRBV2 and TRBJ2-2; weak D call: TRBD1 (5 bases). This CDR3 comprises 13 residues. Trimming pared 8 bases from V and 4 bases from J, leaving 11 bases between. Germline V gives CDR1 SNHLY, CDR2 FYNNEI.

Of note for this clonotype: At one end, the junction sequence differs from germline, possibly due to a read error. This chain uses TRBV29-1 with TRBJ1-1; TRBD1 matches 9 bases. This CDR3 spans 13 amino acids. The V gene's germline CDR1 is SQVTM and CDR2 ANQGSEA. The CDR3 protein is CGVDRGRYTEAFF. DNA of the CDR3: TGCGGCGTTGACAGGGGGAGGTACACTGAAGCTTTCTTT.

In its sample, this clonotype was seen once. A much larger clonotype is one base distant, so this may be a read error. The CDR3 loop reads CASSLEAGGPYEQYF. The CDR3 nucleotides are TGCGCCAGCAGCTTGGAGGCGGGAGGGCCCTACGAGCAGTACTTC. The chain combines TRBV5-1 with TRBJ2-7, with 9 bases identical to TRBD2. From germline, CDR1 is SGHRS and CDR2 YFSETQ. V lost 0 bases to trimming and J lost 2 bases; unmatched junction nucleotides: 3. CDR3 length equals 15 residues.

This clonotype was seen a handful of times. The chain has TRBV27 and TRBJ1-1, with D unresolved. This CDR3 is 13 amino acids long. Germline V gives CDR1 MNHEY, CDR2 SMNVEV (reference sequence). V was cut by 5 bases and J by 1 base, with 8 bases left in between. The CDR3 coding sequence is TGTGCCAGCAGTAATCCAAGGAACACTGAAGCTTTCTTT. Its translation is CASSNPRNTEAFF.

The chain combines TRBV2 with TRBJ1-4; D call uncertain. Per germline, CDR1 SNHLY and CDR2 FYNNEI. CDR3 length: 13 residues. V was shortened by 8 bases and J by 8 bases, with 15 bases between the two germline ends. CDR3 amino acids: CASDGGLLEKLFF. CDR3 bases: TGTGCCAGCGACGGCGGATTGCTGGAAAAACTGTTTTTT.

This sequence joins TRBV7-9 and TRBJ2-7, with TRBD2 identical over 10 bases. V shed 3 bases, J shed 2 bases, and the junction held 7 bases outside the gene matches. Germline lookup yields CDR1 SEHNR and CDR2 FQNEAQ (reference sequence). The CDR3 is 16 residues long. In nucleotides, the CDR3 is TGTGCCAGCAGCTTCCTAGCGGGAGTTAGTCCCTACGAGCAGTACTTC. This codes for CASSFLAGVSPYEQYF.

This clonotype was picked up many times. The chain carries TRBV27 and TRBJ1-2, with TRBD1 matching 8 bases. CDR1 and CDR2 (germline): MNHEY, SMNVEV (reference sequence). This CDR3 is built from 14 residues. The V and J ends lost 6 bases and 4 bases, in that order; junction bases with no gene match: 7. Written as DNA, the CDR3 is TGTGCCAGCAGACACCAGGGGGCCCCCTATGGCTACACCTTC. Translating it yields CASRHQGAPYGYTF.

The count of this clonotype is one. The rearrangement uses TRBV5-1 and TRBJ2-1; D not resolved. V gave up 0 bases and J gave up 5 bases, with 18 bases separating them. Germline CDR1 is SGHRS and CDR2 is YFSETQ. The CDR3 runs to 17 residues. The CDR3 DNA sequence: TGCGCCAGCAGCTTGGCCCCCGCTAGTCAACGAAACAATGAGCAGTTCTTC. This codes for CASSLAPASQRNNEQFF.

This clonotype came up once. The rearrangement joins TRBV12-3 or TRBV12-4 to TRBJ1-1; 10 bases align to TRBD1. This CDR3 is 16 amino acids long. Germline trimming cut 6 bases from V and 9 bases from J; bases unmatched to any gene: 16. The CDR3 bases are TGTGCCAGCAGCCCGGGACAGGGGCCCCATCAAGTTAAAGCTTTCTTT. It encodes CASSPGQGPHQVKAFF.

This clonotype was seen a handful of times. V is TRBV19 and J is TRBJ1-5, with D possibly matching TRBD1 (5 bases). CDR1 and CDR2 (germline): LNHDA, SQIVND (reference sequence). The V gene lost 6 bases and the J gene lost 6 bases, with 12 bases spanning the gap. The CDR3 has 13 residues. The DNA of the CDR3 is TGTGCCAGTAGCAATGCGGGGGGTCAGCCCCAGCATTTT. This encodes CASSNAGGQPQHF.